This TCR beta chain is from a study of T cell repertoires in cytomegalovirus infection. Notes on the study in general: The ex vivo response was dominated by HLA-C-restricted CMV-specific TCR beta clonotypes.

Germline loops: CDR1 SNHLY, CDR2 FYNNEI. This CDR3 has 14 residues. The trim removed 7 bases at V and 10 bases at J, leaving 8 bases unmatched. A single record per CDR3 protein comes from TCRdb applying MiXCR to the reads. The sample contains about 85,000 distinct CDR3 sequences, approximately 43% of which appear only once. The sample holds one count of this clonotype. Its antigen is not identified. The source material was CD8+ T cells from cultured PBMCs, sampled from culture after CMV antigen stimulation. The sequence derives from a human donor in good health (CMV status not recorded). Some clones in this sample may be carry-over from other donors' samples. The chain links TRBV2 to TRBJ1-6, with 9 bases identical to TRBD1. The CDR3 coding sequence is TGTGCCAGCAAATCGGACAGGGGCAGATCACCCCTCCACTTT. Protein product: CASKSDRGRSPLHF. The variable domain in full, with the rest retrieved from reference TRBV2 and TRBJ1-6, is EPEVTQTPSHQVTQMGQEVILRCVPISNHLYFYWYRQILGQKVEFLVSFYNNEISEKSEIFDDQFSVERPDGSNFTLKIRSTKLEDSAMYFCASKSDRGRSPLHFGNGTRLTVT.